The clone carrying this T cell receptor (beta chain) was seen repeatedly, ten times or more. Amplification of TCR beta CDR3 regions used RNA as the template. During a first-round RT-PCR of the TCR CDR3, the HTBI primer set was used. Via MiXCR, TCRdb re-called the multiplex PCR reads, giving one row per CDR3 protein. Of roughly 500,000 distinct CDR3 sequences detected, 46% appear once; the ten largest clones hold about two fifths. The data were taken from a study of T cells in Graves' hyperthyroidism and ophthalmopathy. The junction had 5 bases not matched to a gene; V was cut back by 4 bases and J by 5 bases. From germline, CDR1 is SQVTM and CDR2 ANQGSEA. The CDR3 has 12 residues. The study left out patients who had uncontrolled infection, other autoimmune disease, pregnancy or lactation.

The V call is TRBV29-1, the J call TRBJ2-7; 7 nucleotides agree with TRBD1. This clonotype was obtained from an adult woman with Graves' disease, either hyperthyroidism or ophthalmopathy (not recorded which). The sequenced material came from peripheral blood or thyroid tissue (not recorded which). The CDR3 bases are TGCAGCGTTGGGATAGGGGGCGACGAGCAGTACTTC. Its protein product is CSVGIGGDEQYF.